At least ten counts were recorded for the clone carrying this T cell receptor (beta chain). Antigen unknown. The CDR3 has 17 residues. V gave up 2 bases and J gave up 4 bases, with 19 bases separating them. Looked up from germline, CDR1 is SGHVS and CDR2 is FNYEAQ. The source of the sample is a study of T cell repertoires in cytomegalovirus infection. Across the study: Well-studied HLA-B-restricted CMV epitopes were used in the study alongside recently identified HLA-C-restricted ones. Both a matching HLA type and CMV infection were indicated by public TCR beta signatures.

Findings of the study overall: The ex vivo response showed dominance by HLA-C-restricted CMV-specific TCR beta clonotypes.

TCRdb reprocessed the reads via MiXCR and lists one record per CDR3 protein. The sample contains fewer than 1,000,000 distinct CDR3 sequences, approximately 30% of which appear only once. This sequence was found in a human donor in good health (CMV status not recorded). Some clones in this sample may be carry-over from other donors' samples. V is TRBV7-6 and J is TRBJ2-3, with TRBD2 as a possible D gene (6 bases). Here the sequenced sample was cultured CD8+ T cells from PBMCs, taken from culture after CMV antigen stimulation. The CDR3 coding sequence is TGTGCCAGCAGCTTAAGTCCCCCACTAGCCGTGGCAGATACGCAGTATTTT. Translated: CASSLSPPLAVADTQYF.